This TCR beta chain was captured by sequencing in a study of graft-versus-host responses after intestinal transplantation (dated by TCRdb to the early 2020s). Study-wide context: The transplants that recipients got were multivisceral, liver-intestinal, or isolated intestinal. All recipients received anti-thymocyte globulin induction followed by maintenance tacrolimus and steroids for 3 to 4 years. Bulk TCR-beta CDR3 sequencing was used to track graft-versus-host and host-versus-graft alloreactive T cell clones in the graft, circulation and bone marrow after intestinal transplantation. Alloreactive clones were identified by sequencing pre-transplant mixed lymphocyte reaction products and comparing them with unstimulated pre-transplant donor and recipient T cells. Of the roughly 25 intestinal transplant recipients enrolled in the cohort, one of whom was a retransplant, a few patients without pretransplant specimens were excluded. Donor T cell macrochimerism was defined as a peak of at least 4% donor T cells among recipient peripheral blood mononuclear cells. Samples from three later patients were sequenced in-house on an Illumina MiSeq with MiXCR processing rather than by the commercial service. Summary of the overall study and its limitations: Peak levels of circulating GvH clones were associated with declines in HvG clones early after transplant. GvH clones were found in recipient bone marrow, and some of the GvH clones appeared earlier in ileal mucosa or blood, which is consistent with an intestinal mucosal origin. Conclusions were limited by the relatively low number and heterogeneity of intestinal transplant patients. Patients with donor T cell macrochimerism had high GvH to HvG T cell clonal ratios in their allografts.

Receptors were amplified or captured by the immunoSEQ multiplex PCR assay. High-throughput TCR-beta CDR3 sequencing of genomic DNA from most patients was performed by Adaptive Biotechnologies. The study's processing was this. Adaptive's ImmunoSEQ software supplied the TCR sequencing data for roughly 17 patients, while MiXCR and VDJtools were used to process a few other patients. CDR3 nucleotide sequences shared between donor and recipient were removed because the origin of such sequences could not be assigned. At least 2-fold expansion over unstimulated cells and a minimum CFSE-low frequency of 0.002% (template counts) or 0.001% (read counts) were required for clones to be classified as alloreactive. Clones detected in sequenced pre-transplant spleen, lymph node, or MLR CFSE-low populations of the donor or recipient were defined as mappable. The cumulative frequency of alloreactive clones was calculated as a percentage of all sequences, weighted by copy number. Drawn from immuneACCESS, this table holds only the in-frame rearrangements with V and J called that TCRdb kept. Clones are partly lost; checked studies trace under half to an unresolved V gene and leave the rest unexplained. D and trimming were read from the DNA, whereas the V and J calls and clone size are those reported in that table. This sample holds thousands of clones; over 65% were observed only once. The top ten constitute 6.5% to 8.5% of the sample.

The germline V gene gives CDR1 as MNHEY and CDR2 as SVGAGI. Its CDR3 holds 15 amino acids, cysteine through phenylalanine. The entry retains the CDR3 DNA only, 45 bases that are in frame from base 1. V has 0 bases trimmed and J has 2 bases trimmed; junction bases matching no gene number 1. Intraepithelial and lamina propria lymphocytes were isolated from graft specimens using dithiothreitol, EDTA incubations and collagenase D digestion. Serial intestinal graft biopsy specimens collected up to 600 days after transplant underwent bulk TCR-beta sequencing. This clone has just one count. Its cognate antigen has yet to be identified. The input lacks base qualities; no much larger clone sits a single base away.

The rearrangement combines TRBV6-5 with TRBJ1-3, with 7 junctional bases fitting TRBD1. The sequencing here drew on ileum tissue, taken 17 days after transplant. This TCR was sampled from a human patient who received an intestinal transplant, so some T cells may come from the graft donor. Here the CDR3 is given as CASSYSQGAGNTIYF. At the DNA level, the sequence is TGTGCCAGCAGTTACTCGCAGGGGGCTGGAAACACCATATATTTT.